This T cell receptor (beta chain) came from a study of T cells in Graves' hyperthyroidism and ophthalmopathy. Whole-study findings and limits: Blood also carried most thyroid clonotypes expanded above 0.001. Patients with ophthalmopathy were separated from those with stable hyperthyroidism by a 13 V-J model.

This clonotype came up many times. Its matching antigen is unknown. The CDR3 is made up of 16 amino acids. Germline CDR1 is MNHEY and CDR2 is SVGAGI. Trimming took 2 bases from V and 1 from J; bases not matched to a gene: 6. From RNA transcripts, TCR beta CDR3 regions were amplified. TCR CDR3 regions were first amplified by RT-PCR with HTBI primers. TCRdb analysed the multiplex PCR reads with MiXCR anew, one entry per CDR3 protein. The data show some 500,000 distinct CDR3 sequences, under 15% seen once. Sequencing was done on a sample of blood. The chain employs TRBV6-5 and TRBJ2-7, with 9 bases identical to TRBD2. The TCR was taken from a woman between 18 and 30 years old with Graves' hyperthyroidism. Written as DNA, the CDR3 is TGTGCCAGCAGTTACGCGACTAGCGGCTATTCCTACGAGCAGTACTTC. As protein: CASSYATSGYSYEQYF.